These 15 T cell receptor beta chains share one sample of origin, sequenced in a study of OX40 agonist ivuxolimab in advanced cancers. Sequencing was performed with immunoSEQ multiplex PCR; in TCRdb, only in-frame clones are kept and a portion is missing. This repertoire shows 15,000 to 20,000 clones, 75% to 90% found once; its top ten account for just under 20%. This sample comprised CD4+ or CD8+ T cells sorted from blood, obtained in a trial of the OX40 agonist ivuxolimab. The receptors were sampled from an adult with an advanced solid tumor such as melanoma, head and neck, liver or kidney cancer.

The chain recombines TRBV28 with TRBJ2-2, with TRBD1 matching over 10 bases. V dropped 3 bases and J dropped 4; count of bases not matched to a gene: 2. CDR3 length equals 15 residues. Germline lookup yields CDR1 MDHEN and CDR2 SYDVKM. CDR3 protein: CASSLGQGPTGELFF. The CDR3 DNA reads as TGTGCCAGCAGTTTGGGACAGGGGCCCACCGGGGAGCTGTTTTTT.

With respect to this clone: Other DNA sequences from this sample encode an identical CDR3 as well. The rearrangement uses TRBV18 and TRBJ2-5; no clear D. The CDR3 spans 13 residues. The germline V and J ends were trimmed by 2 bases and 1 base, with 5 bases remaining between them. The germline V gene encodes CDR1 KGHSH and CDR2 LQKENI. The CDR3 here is CASSPGLQETQYF. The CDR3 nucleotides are TGTGCCAGCTCACCAGGCCTCCAAGAGACCCAGTACTTC.

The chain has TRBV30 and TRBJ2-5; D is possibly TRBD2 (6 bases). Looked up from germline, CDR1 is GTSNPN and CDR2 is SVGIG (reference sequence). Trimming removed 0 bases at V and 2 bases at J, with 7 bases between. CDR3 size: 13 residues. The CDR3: CAWSVGGQETQYF. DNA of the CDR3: TGTGCCTGGAGTGTGGGGGGTCAAGAGACCCAGTACTTC.

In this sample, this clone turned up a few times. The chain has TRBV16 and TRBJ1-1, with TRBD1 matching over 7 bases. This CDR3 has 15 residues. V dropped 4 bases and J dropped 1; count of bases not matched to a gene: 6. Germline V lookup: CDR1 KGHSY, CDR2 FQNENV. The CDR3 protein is CASSPSRQGNTEAFF. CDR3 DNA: TGTGCCAGCAGCCCGTCACGACAGGGGAACACTGAAGCTTTCTTT.

The CDR3 DNA reads as TGTGCCAGTACCCAGCGGGGAAAGGGGGAAAAACTGTTTTTT. Translating gives CASTQRGKGEKLFF. The rearrangement links TRBV19 to TRBJ1-4; possible D gene TRBD1, 5 bases. The CDR3 extends over 14 amino acids. V lost 7 bases and J 8 bases, leaving 17 bases between the germline ends. Germline V gives CDR1 LNHDA, CDR2 SQIVND (reference sequence).

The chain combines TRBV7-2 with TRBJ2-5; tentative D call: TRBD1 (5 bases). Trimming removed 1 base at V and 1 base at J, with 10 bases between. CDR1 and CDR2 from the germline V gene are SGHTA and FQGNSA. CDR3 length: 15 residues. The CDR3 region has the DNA TGTGCCAGCAGCTTAGGGTGGGGCCTCCAAGAGACCCAGTACTTC. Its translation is CASSLGWGLQETQYF.

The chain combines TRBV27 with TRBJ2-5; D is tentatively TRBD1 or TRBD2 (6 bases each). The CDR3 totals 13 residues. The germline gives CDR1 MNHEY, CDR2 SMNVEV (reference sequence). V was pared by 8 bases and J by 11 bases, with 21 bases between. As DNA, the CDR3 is TGTGCCAGCTCTGCGGGATTGAAGGGGGAGCAGTACTTC. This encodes CASSAGLKGEQYF.

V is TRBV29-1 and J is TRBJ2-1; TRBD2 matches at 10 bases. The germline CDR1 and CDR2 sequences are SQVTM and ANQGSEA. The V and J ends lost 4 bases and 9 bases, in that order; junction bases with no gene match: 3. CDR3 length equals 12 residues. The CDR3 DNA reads TGCAGCGTTGCTAGCGGGAGAGGTGAGCAGTTCTTC. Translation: CSVASGRGEQFF.

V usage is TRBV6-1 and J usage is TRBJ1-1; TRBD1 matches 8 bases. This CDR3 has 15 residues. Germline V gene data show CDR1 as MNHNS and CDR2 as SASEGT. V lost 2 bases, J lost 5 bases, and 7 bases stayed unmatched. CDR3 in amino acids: CASSEQDRGGTEAFF. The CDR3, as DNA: TGTGCCAGCAGTGAACAAGACAGGGGAGGGACTGAAGCTTTCTTT.

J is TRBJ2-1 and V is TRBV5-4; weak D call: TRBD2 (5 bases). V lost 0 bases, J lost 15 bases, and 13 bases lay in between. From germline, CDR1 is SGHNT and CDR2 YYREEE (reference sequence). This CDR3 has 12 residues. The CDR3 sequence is CASSLADGVPFF. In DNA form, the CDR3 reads TGTGCCAGCAGCTTGGCCGACGGGGTCCCGTTCTTC.

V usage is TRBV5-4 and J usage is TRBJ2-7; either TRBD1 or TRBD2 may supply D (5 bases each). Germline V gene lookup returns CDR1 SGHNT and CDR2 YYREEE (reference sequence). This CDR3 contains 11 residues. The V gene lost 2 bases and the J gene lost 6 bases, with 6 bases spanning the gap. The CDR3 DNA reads TGTGCCAGCAGCTTCGGGACCGAGCAGTACTTC. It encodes CASSFGTEQYF. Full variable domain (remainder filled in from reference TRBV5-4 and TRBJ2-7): ETGVTQSPTHLIKTRGQQVTLRCSSQSGHNTVSWYQQALGQGPQFIFQYYREEENGRGNFPPRFSGLQFPNYSSELNVNALELDDSALYLCASSFGTEQYFGPGTRLTVT.

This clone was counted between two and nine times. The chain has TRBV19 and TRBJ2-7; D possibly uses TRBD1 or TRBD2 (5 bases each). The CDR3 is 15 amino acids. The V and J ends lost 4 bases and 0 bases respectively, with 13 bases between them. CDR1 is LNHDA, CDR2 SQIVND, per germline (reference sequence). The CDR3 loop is CASSTGDGSSYEQYF. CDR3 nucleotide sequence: TGTGCCAGTAGTACCGGGGACGGAAGCTCCTACGAGCAGTACTTC.

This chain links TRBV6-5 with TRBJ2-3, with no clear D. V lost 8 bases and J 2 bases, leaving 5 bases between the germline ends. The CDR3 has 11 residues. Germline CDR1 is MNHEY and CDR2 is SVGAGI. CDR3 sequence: CASGYTDTQYF. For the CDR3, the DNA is TGTGCCAGCGGATACACAGATACGCAGTATTTT.

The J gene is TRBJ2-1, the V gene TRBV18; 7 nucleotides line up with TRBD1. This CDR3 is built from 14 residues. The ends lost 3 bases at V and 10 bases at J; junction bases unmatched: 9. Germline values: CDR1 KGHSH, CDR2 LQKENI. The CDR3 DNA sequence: TGTGCCAGCTCACCTCAGAGACAGGGTCGGGAGCAGTTCTTC. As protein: CASSPQRQGREQFF.

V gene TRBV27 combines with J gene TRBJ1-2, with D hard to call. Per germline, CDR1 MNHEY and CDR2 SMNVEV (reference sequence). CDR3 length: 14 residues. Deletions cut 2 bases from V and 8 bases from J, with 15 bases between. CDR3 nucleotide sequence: TGTGCCAGCAGTTTAAAAGGCCTCCCGGGGGGCTACACCTTC. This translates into CASSLKGLPGGYTF.